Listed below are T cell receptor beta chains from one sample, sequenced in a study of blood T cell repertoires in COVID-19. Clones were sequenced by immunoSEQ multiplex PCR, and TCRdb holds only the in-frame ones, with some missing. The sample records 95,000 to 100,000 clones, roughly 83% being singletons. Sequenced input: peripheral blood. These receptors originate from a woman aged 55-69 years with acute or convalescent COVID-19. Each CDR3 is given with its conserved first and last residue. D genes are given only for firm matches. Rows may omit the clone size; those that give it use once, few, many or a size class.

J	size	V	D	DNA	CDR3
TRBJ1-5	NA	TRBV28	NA	TGTGCCAGCAGTTTCGGCAGGGCCAGCAATCAGCCCCAGCATTTT	CASSFGRASNQPQHF
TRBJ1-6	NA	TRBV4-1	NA	TGCGCCAGCAGCCGAGAGACTAACTATAATTCACCCCTCCACTTT	CASSRETNYNSPLHF
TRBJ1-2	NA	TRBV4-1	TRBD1	TGCGCCAGCAGCGCGGACAGGGGATATAACTATGGCTACACCTTC	CASSADRGYNYGYTF
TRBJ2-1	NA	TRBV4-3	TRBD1	TGCGCCAGCAGCCGCGAGGGGGCGGACAATGAGCAGTTCTTC	CASSREGADNEQFF
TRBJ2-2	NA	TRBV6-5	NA	TGTGCCAGCAAAAGACAGGCCACCGGGGAGCTGTTTTTT	CASKRQATGELFF
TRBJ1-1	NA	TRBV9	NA	TGTGCCAGCAGCGTAGCGAGGGCGAACACTGAAGCTTTCTTT	CASSVARANTEAFF
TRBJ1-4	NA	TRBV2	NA	TGTGCCAGCAGTGATCGCCGTCGGGAAAAACTGTTTTTT	CASSDRRREKLFF
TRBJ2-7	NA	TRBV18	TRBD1	TGTGCCAGCTCACCGGAGACAGGGGGCTACGAGCAGTACTTC	CASSPETGGYEQYF
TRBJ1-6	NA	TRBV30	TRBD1	TGTGCCTGGGCCCCTCCGGACAGGATAAATTCACCCCTCCACTTT	CAWAPPDRINSPLHF
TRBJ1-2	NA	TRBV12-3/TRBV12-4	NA	TGTGCCAGCAGACAGACTATTGGCTATGGCTACACCTTC	CASRQTIGYGYTF
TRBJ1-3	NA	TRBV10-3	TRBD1	TGTGCCATCAGCGCGACAGGGACTGGAAACACCATATATTTT	CAISATGTGNTIYF
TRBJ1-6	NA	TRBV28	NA	TGTGCCAGCAGACCGACAGGAGGTAATTCACCCCTCCACTTT	CASRPTGGNSPLHF
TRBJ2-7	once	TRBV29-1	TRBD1	TGCAGCGTTGAGACAGGGGGCTACGAGCAGTACTTC	CSVETGGYEQYF
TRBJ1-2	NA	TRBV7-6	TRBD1	TGTGCCAGCAGCCAGGGGGCAGGAGAATCTAACTATGGCTACACCTTC	CASSQGAGESNYGYTF
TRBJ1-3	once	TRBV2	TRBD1	TGTGCCAGCAGTGGAGACAGGGGCCCCTCTGGAAACACCATATATTTT	CASSGDRGPSGNTIYF
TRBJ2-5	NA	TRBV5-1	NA	TGCGCCAGCAGCTTGGGACAGTCTACAGAGACCCAGTACTTC	CASSLGQSTETQYF
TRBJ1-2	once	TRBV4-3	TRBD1	TGCGCCAGCAGCCAAGGACAGGGCTATGGCTACACCTTC	CASSQGQGYGYTF
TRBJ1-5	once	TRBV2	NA	TGTGCCAGCAGAGCCGGGACCGTGAGGGGGCAGCCCCAGCATTTT	CASRAGTVRGQPQHF
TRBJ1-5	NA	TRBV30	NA	TGTGCCTGGAGTTCTGGGACAACCGATCAGCCCCAGCATTTT	CAWSSGTTDQPQHF
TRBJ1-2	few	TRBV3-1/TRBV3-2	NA	TGTGCCAGCAGCCAAGTTGGGGCCCTCAGCTATGGCTACACCTTC	CASSQVGALSYGYTF
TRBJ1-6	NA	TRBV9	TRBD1	TGTGCCAGCAGCGCGGACAGGGGGACCGTAGGTACACCCCTCCACTTT	CASSADRGTVGTPLHF
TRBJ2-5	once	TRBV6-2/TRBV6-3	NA	TGTGCCAGCAGTTATCAGGAGGGTGCTAGCCAAGAGACCCAGTACTTC	CASSYQEGASQETQYF
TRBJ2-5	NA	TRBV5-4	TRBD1	TGTGCCAGCCATCGACAGGGGATGACTAGGGAGACCCAGTACTTC	CASHRQGMTRETQYF
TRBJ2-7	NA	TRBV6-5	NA	TGTGCCAGCAGTCGACAGTTGGGATCCTACGAGCAGTACTTC	CASSRQLGSYEQYF
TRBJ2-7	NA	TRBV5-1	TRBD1	TGCGCCAGCAGCTTGGGACAGGGGGCCGCCTACGAGCAGTACTTC	CASSLGQGAAYEQYF
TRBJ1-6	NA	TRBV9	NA	TGTGCCAGCAGCGTAGGGGCAGATTCACCCCTCCACTTT	CASSVGADSPLHF
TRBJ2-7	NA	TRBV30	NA	TGTGCCTGGAGTGCGGGAGTCGGGGAGCAGTACTTC	CAWSAGVGEQYF
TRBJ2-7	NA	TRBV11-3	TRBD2	TGTGCCAGCAGTGGGACTAGCGGTATTGGGGAGCAGTACTTC	CASSGTSGIGEQYF
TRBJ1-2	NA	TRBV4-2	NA	TGTGCCAGCAGCCAGACGGACAGTAACTATGGCTACACCTTC	CASSQTDSNYGYTF
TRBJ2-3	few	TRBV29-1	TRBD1	TGCAGCGCCGCGTCCGGGACAGCCAGCACAGATACGCAGTATTTT	CSAASGTASTDTQYF
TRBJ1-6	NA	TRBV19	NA	TGTGCCAGTAGTCCCATAGGGGCTCGGTCATCCCTCCACTTT	CASSPIGARSSLHF
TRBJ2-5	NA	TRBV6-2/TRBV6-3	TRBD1	TGTGCCAGCAGCCCGAGACAGGGTGGCGGTGAAGGGGAGACTCAGTACTTC	CASSPRQGGGEGETQYF
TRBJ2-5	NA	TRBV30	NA	TGTGCCTGGAGTGTGAGGGATTCGGAGACCCAGTACTTC	CAWSVRDSETQYF
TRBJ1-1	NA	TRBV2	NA	TGTGCCAGCAGCCTAGCCCCAGAACCGGACACTGAAGCTTTCTTT	CASSLAPEPDTEAFF
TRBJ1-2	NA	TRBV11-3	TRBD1	TGTGCCAGCAGCGCTGCGGGACAGGGGGCTGGTGGCTACACCTTC	CASSAAGQGAGGYTF
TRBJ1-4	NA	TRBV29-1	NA	TGCAGCGCCCTTAATGAAAAACTGTTTTTT	CSALNEKLFF
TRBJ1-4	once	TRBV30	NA	TGTGCCTGGAGTGTACCGGGAAGGGTACGGGAAAAACTGTTTTTT	CAWSVPGRVREKLFF
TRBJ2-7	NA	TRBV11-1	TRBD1	TGTGCCAGCAGCACGATGACAGGGAGCTACGAGCAGTACTTC	CASSTMTGSYEQYF
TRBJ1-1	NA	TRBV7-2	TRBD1	TGTGCCAGCAGCCTGGGACAGCGGAACACTGAAGCTTTCTTT	CASSLGQRNTEAFF
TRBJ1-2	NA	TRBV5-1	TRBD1	TGCGCCAGCAGCTTACGGACAGGGGAAGGCTACACCTTC	CASSLRTGEGYTF
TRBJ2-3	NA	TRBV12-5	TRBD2	TGTGCTAGTTTACTCTCTAGCGGGCAGGGCGGGGGACGCACAGATACGCAGTATTTT	CASLLSSGQGGGRTDTQYF
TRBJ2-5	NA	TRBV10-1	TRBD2	TGCGCCAGCAGTGAGTCAAGCGGGGGAGGAGAGACCCAGTACTTC	CASSESSGGGETQYF
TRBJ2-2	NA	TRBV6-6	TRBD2	TGTGCCAGCAGTTGGGTGACTAGCGGAGACACCGGGGAGCTGTTTTTT	CASSWVTSGDTGELFF
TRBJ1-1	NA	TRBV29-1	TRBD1	TGCAGCGCAGGGGGCGCGAACACTGAAGCTTTCTTT	CSAGGANTEAFF
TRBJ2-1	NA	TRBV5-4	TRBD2	TGTGCCAGCAGCCTTGGTGGACTAGCGGGCATTGGAGAGCAGTTCTTC	CASSLGGLAGIGEQFF
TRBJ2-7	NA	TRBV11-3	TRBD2	TGTGCCAGCAGCTTAGGGCGGGGGAGCTCCTACGAGCAGTACTTC	CASSLGRGSSYEQYF
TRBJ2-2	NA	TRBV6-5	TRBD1	TGTGCCAGCAGGACAGGGGGTGCGGACACCGGGGAGCTGTTTTTT	CASRTGGADTGELFF
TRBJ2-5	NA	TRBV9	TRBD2	TGTGCCAGCAGCGTAGGGGCTAGCGGGGGGGCCGTTGAGGAGACCCAGTACTTC	CASSVGASGGAVEETQYF
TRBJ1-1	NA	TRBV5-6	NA	TGTGCCAGCAGCTTGGCCTTCCGACAGAGGAACACTGAAGCTTTCTTT	CASSLAFRQRNTEAFF
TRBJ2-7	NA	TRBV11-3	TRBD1	TGTGCCAGCAGCTACAGGGGCAGCAGCTCCTACGAGCAGTACTTC	CASSYRGSSSYEQYF
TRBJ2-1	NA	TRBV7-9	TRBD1	TGTGCCAGCAGTTTGGACAGGGGTCCAGACAATGAGCAGTTCTTC	CASSLDRGPDNEQFF
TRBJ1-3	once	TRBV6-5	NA	TGTGCCAGCAGCCGTCGGGGGGACACCATATATTTT	CASSRRGDTIYF
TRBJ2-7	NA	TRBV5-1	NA	TGCGCCAGCAGCCCCAGGGGGGTGAGCTACGAGCAGTACTTC	CASSPRGVSYEQYF
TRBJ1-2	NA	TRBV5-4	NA	TGTGCCAGCAGCTCGAATTCGGACAAGACCTTC	CASSSNSDKTF
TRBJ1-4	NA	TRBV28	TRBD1	TGTGCCAGCAGGACAGGGAGGTTGGAAAAACTGTTTTTT	CASRTGRLEKLFF
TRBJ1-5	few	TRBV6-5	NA	TGTGCCAGCAGTTCTTACAGGAGTAATCAGCCCCAGCATTTT	CASSSYRSNQPQHF
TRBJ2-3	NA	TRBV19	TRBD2	TGTGCCAGTAGCGCAGCGGGGGGGCCTTTTACGCAGTATTTT	CASSAAGGPFTQYF